This TCR beta chain came from a study of blood T cell repertoires in COVID-19. Study details: Collection of acute and convalescent COVID-19 samples took place in the United States, Italy and Spain. PBMCs, B-cell-depleted T cells, or T cells were the source of the cDNA or gDNA that made up the material.

As processed by the authors: From reference gene primer amplification, estimates of nucleated cell counts were derived. Generated by immunoSEQ multiplex PCR, the TCRdb table keeps only in-frame clones and is missing some. Clonal size and the V and J genes are those of that table, whereas D and trimming came from the DNA. Of around 150,000 clones in the sample, 76% are singletons; the top ten hold 3.7%. The CDR3 is 14 amino acids. V trimming: 5 bases; J trimming: 7 bases; junction bases outside the gene matches: 10. The V gene's germline CDR1 is KGHSH and CDR2 LQKENI. Sequenced material: peripheral blood. The sequence came from a woman older than 75 with acute or convalescent COVID-19. The chain is built from TRBV18 and TRBJ1-2; TRBD1 agrees at 7 bases. In DNA, the CDR3 is TGTGCCAGCTCATCCGCAGGGGGACAACCTGGCTACACCTTC. Translating it yields CASSSAGGQPGYTF.